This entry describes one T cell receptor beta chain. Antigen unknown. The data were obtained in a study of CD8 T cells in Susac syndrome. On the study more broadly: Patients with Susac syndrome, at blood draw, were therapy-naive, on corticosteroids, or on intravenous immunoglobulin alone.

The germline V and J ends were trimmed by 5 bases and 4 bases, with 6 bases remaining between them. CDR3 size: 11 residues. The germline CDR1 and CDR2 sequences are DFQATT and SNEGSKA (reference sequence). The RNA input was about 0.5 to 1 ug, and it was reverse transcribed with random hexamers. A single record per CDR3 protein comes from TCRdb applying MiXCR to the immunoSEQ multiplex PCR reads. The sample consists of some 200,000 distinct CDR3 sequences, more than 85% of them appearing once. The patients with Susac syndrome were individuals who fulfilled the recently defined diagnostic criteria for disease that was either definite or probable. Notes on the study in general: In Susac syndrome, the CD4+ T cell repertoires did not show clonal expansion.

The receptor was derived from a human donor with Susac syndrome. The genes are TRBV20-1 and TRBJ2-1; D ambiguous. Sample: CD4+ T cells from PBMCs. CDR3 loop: CSAEQYNEQFF. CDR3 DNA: TGCAGTGCTGAACAGTACAATGAGCAGTTCTTC.